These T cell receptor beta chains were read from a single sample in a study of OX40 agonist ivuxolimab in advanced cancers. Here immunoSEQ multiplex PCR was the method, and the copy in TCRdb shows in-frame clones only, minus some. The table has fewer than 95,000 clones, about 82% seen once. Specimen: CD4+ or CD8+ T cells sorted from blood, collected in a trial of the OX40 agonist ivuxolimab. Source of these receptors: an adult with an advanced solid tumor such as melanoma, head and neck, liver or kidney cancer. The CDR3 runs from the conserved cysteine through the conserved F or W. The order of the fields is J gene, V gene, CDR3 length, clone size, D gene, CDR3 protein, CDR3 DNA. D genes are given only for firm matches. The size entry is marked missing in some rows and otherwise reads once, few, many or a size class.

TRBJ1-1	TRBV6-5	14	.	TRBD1	CASRPNRGGTEAFF	TGTGCCAGCAGGCCGAACAGGGGTGGCACTGAAGCTTTCTTT
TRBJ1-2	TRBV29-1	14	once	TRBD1	CSVVSQDRAGGYTF	TGCAGCGTTGTGTCTCAGGACAGGGCCGGTGGCTACACCTTC
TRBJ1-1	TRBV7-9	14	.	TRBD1	CASSSQGLNTEAFF	TGTGCCAGCAGCTCACAGGGGTTGAACACTGAAGCTTTCTTT
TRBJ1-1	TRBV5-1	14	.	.	CASSLDPGGGLTFF	TGCGCCAGCAGCTTGGACCCCGGGGGGGGGTTGACTTTCTTT
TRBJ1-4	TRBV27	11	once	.	CASSGYEKLFF	TGTGCCAGCAGTGGGTATGAAAAACTGTTTTTT
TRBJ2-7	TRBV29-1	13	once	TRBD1	CSVDLGQGLEQYF	TGCAGCGTTGACTTGGGACAGGGCCTCGAGCAGTACTTC
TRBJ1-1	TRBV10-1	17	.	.	CASSLAWTVWVNTEAFF	TGCGCCAGCAGTTTAGCGTGGACAGTATGGGTGAACACTGAAGCTTTCTTT
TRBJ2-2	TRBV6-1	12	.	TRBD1	CASSGQGWELFF	TGTGCCAGCAGCGGACAGGGGTGGGAGCTGTTTTTT
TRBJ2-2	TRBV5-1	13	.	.	CASSLQVTGELFF	TGCGCCAGCAGCCTCCAAGTAACCGGGGAGCTGTTTTTT
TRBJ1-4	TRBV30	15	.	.	CAWSVPGPVREKLFF	TGTGCCTGGAGTGTACCCGGCCCGGTCCGAGAAAAACTGTTTTTT
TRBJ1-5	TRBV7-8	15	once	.	CASSFGRTSDQPQHF	TGTGCCAGCAGCTTCGGCAGAACGTCGGATCAGCCCCAGCATTTT
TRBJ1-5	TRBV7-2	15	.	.	CASSLGSGAGQPQHF	TGTGCCAGCAGCTTAGGGTCAGGGGCAGGTCAGCCCCAGCATTTT
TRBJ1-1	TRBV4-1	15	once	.	CASSQGGPADTEAFF	TGCGCCAGCAGCCAAGGGGGACCGGCCGACACTGAAGCTTTCTTT
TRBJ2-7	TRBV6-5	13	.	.	CASSYLGGHEQYF	TGTGCCAGCAGTTATCTCGGGGGCCACGAGCAGTACTTC
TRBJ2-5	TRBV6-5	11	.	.	CASSYRKTQYF	TGTGCCAGCAGTTACAGGAAGACCCAGTACTTC
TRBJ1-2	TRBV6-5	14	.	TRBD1	CASSTQGALYGYTF	TGTGCCAGCAGCACGCAGGGGGCGCTTTATGGCTACACCTTC
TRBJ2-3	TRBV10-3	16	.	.	CAIRTGARTGTDTQYF	TGTGCCATCAGAACCGGGGCTCGGACCGGCACAGATACGCAGTATTTT
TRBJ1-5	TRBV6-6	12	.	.	CASSPAVEPQHF	TGTGCCAGCTCCCCAGCTGTTGAGCCCCAGCATTTT
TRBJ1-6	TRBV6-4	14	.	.	CASSVGMGNSPLHF	TGTGCCAGCAGTGTGGGGATGGGAAATTCACCCCTCCACTTT
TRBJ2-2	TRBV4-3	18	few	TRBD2	CASSQDVASGGYTGELFF	TGCGCCAGCAGCCAAGATGTAGCTAGCGGGGGCTACACCGGGGAGCTGTTTTTT
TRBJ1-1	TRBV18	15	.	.	CASSPAGGGNTEAFF	TGTGCCAGCTCACCCGCCGGGGGGGGAAACACTGAAGCTTTCTTT
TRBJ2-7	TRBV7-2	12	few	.	CASSLGWGEQYF	TGTGCCAGCAGCTTAGGCTGGGGAGAGCAGTACTTC
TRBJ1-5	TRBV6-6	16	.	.	CASSRPLGEFNQPQHF	TGTGCCAGCAGCCGACCCCTTGGGGAATTCAATCAGCCCCAGCATTTT
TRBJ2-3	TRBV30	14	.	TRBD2	CAWSALRGTDTQYF	TGTGCCTGGAGTGCCTTGCGGGGGACAGATACGCAGTATTTT
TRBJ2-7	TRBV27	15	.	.	CASSLKGGGAYEQYF	TGTGCCAGCAGTCTGAAAGGGGGGGGAGCCTACGAGCAGTACTTC
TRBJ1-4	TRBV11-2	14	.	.	CASSLVQGGEKLFF	TGTGCCAGCAGCTTAGTCCAGGGTGGAGAAAAACTGTTTTTT
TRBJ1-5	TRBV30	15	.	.	CAWSRHERGRQPQHF	TGTGCCTGGAGTCGCCATGAGAGGGGACGGCAGCCCCAGCATTTT
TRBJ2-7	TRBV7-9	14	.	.	CASSLGQRSYEQYF	TGTGCCAGCAGCTTAGGCCAGCGATCCTACGAGCAGTACTTC
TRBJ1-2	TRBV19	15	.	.	CASRVWTDKNYGYTF	TGTGCCAGCCGAGTATGGACAGACAAGAACTATGGCTACACCTTC
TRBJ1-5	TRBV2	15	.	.	CASRERTLGSQPQHF	TGTGCCAGCAGGGAGAGAACTCTCGGGAGTCAGCCCCAGCATTTT
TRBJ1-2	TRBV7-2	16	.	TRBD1	CASSLIRDRGDYGYTF	TGTGCCAGCAGCTTAATCCGGGACAGGGGGGACTATGGCTACACCTTC
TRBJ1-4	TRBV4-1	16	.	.	CASTLPTGGVGEKLFF	TGCGCCAGCACCCTCCCCACCGGGGGGGTGGGGGAAAAACTGTTTTTT
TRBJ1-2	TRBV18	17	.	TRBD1	CASSPGPGTAPNYGYTF	TGTGCCAGCTCACCAGGACCCGGGACAGCGCCTAACTATGGCTACACCTTC
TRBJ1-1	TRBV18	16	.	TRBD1	CASSLGTGPMNTEAFF	TGTGCCAGCTCACTCGGGACAGGGCCTATGAACACTGAAGCTTTCTTT
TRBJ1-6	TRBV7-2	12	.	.	CASSPTRSPLHF	TGTGCCAGCAGCCCCACCAGATCACCCCTCCACTTT
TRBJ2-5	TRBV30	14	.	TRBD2	CAWKGGGYQETQYF	TGTGCCTGGAAGGGCGGGGGATACCAAGAGACCCAGTACTTC
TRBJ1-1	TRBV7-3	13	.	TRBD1	CASRTQGDTEAFF	TGTGCCAGCAGAACACAGGGGGACACTGAAGCTTTCTTT
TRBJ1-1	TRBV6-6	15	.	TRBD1	CASSYTGTGATEAFF	TGTGCCAGCAGTTATACGGGGACAGGGGCCACTGAAGCTTTCTTT
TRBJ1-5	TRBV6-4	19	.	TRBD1	CASSDPGTGGGKGNQPQHF	TGTGCCAGCAGTGATCCCGGGACAGGGGGCGGGAAGGGCAATCAGCCCCAGCATTTT
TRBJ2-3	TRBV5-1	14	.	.	CASSERSSTDTQYF	TGCGCCAGCAGCGAGCGGTCAAGCACAGATACGCAGTATTTT
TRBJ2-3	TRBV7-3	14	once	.	CASSFRSSTDTQYF	TGTGCCAGCAGCTTCCGGTCTAGCACAGATACGCAGTATTTT
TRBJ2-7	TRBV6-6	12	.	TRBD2	CASQRGVYEQYF	TGTGCCAGCCAGCGGGGGGTCTACGAGCAGTACTTC
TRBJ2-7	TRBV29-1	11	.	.	CSVYDSLEQYF	TGCAGCGTTTACGACAGCTTAGAGCAGTACTTC
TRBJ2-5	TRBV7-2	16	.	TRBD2	CASSLALAGGQETQYF	TGTGCCAGCAGCTTAGCGTTAGCGGGGGGGCAAGAGACCCAGTACTTC
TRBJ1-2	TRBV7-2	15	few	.	CASPQFWWGNYGYTF	TGTGCCAGTCCCCAGTTTTGGTGGGGAAACTATGGCTACACCTTC
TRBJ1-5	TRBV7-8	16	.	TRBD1	CASSPRQGYSNQPQHF	TGTGCCAGCAGCCCGAGACAGGGGTATAGCAATCAGCCCCAGCATTTT
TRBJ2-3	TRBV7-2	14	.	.	CASSSGPPTDTQYF	TGTGCCAGCAGCTCGGGACCCCCCACAGATACGCAGTATTTT
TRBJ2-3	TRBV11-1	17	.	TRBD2	CASSHGGTSGYTDTQYF	TGTGCCAGCAGCCATGGGGGGACTAGCGGGTACACAGATACGCAGTATTTT
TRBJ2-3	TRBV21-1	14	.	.	CASSNYSSTDTQYF	TGTGCCAGCAGCAACTACTCAAGCACAGATACGCAGTATTTT
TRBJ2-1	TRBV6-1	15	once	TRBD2	CASSSGDSSYNEQFF	TGTGCCAGCAGTAGCGGGGATTCCTCCTACAATGAGCAGTTCTTC
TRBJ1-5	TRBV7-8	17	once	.	CASSFGFGGSGNQPQHF	TGTGCCAGCAGCTTTGGTTTCGGGGGCTCGGGCAATCAGCCCCAGCATTTT
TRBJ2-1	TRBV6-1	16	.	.	CASSEYRSSSYNEQFF	TGTGCCAGCAGTGAATACCGAAGCAGCTCCTACAATGAGCAGTTCTTC
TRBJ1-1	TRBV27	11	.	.	CASRKDTEAFF	TGTGCCAGCAGGAAGGACACTGAAGCTTTCTTT
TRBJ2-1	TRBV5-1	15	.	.	CASSLARGALDEQFF	TGCGCCAGCAGCTTGGCCCGGGGGGCCTTGGATGAGCAGTTCTTC
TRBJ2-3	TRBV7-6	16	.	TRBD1	CASSPRTGEGTDTQYF	TGTGCCAGCAGCCCGAGGACAGGGGAAGGGACAGATACGCAGTATTTT
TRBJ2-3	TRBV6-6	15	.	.	CASRSPGGAGDTQYF	TGTGCCAGCAGGTCACCCGGGGGAGCGGGAGATACGCAGTATTTT
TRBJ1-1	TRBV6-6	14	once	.	CASSWRQKNTEAFF	TGTGCCAGCAGTTGGAGACAAAAGAACACTGAAGCTTTCTTT
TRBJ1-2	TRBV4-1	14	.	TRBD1	CASSQAGTAYGYTF	TGCGCCAGCAGCCAAGCAGGGACAGCCTATGGCTACACCTTC
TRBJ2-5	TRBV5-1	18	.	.	CASSLGGIGRRLTETQYF	TGCGCCAGCAGCTTGGGTGGAATTGGGCGCCGCCTCACCGAGACCCAGTACTTC